Listed here is a single TCR beta chain. The sample comes from a study of blood T cell repertoires in COVID-19. Whole-study context: The United States, Italy and Spain were the sources of the acute and convalescent COVID-19 samples. Sample material is recorded as cDNA or gDNA derived from T cells, B-cell-depleted T cells, or PBMCs.

As processed by the authors: Amplification with reference gene primers provided the estimates of nucleated cell counts. Libraries were prepared by immunoSEQ multiplex PCR; TCRdb keeps only in-frame clonotypes and omits some of them. The DNA gave D and trimming, while V, J and clone size come from that table. The data show more than 90,000 clones, with roughly four fifths seen just once and 7.9% held by the top ten. The length of the CDR3 is 14 residues. Trimming cost V 1 base and J 5 bases, with 9 bases left between them. The germline CDR1 and CDR2 sequences are SGHRS and YFSETQ. V usage is TRBV5-1 and J usage is TRBJ2-2, with D maybe TRBD1 (5 bases). The TCR sequence derives from a man between 65 and 85 years old with acute or convalescent COVID-19. Sequenced sample: peripheral blood. CDR3 coding DNA: TGCGCCAGCAGCTTGTCCCAGGGTACCGGGGAGCTGTTTTTT. Translated, it gives CASSLSQGTGELFF.